This TCR beta chain is from a study of cytomegalovirus exposure and HLA in healthy donors. Study-level findings and limits: Rare TCR sequences dominated, though some public TCRs recurred in many donors.

About this clone itself: Its antigen is currently unknown.

The study sampled nominally healthy donors, though unrecorded immune exposures were likely. PCR used 60 Vbeta primers and 13 Jbeta primers. The data were produced by immunoSEQ multiplex PCR, yet TCRdb's version contains in-frame clones alone and is incomplete. The profile covers approximately 170,000 clones, with approximately 81% appearing a single time and about 2.3% taken by the ten largest. Germline loops: CDR1 SEHNR, CDR2 FQNEAQ (reference sequence). Trimming removed 4 bases at V and 3 bases at J, with 15 bases between. The CDR3 consists of 15 residues. Sequencing was done on a sample of PBMCs. V and J are TRBV7-9 and TRBJ1-1; TRBD1 might be the D (5 bases). The origin of this receptor is a woman aged 45-59 years in good health and CMV-seronegative. CDR3 in DNA: TGTGCCAGCAGCTCTCAGGGTCGCGGGGACACTGAAGCTTTCTTT. Protein: CASSSQGRGDTEAFF.